This TCR beta chain originates from a study of regulatory T cells in long-lasting Graves disease. In its sample, this clonotype was seen a few times. Its antigen is not identified. Time point described: newly diagnosed GD, antithyroid drugs for less than 3 months. Extracted RNA from PBMCs served as the source of the TCR library. The CDR3 spans 19 residues. Germline V gives CDR1 LNHDA, CDR2 SQIVND (reference sequence). V shed 5 bases, J shed 3 bases, and the junction held 16 bases outside the gene matches. Through Arm-PCR of CDR3 regions and iRepertoire HTBI primers, TCR beta libraries were built. Via MiXCR, TCRdb re-called the multiplex PCR reads, giving one row per CDR3 protein. The sample contains 530,000 or so distinct CDR3 sequences, roughly 16% of which appear only once. Study-wide points: Persistent Graves' disease cases displayed lower TCR diversity than newly diagnosed ones.

The data also belong to a second study, concerning T cells in Graves' hyperthyroidism and ophthalmopathy. That investigation notes: Clinical symptoms, serum thyroxine, TRAb, thyroid ultrasound and orbital computed tomography informed diagnoses.

V usage is TRBV19 and J usage is TRBJ2-7; 13 bases map to TRBD2. This receptor was obtained from a young man with Graves disease. The material was peripheral blood mononuclear cells (PBMCs), obtained at new diagnosis, from a patient treated with antithyroid drugs. CDR3 DNA sequence: TGTGCCAGTAGTCCTGGACTAGCGGGAGTAAATGGGGACTACTACGAGCAGTACTTC. Amino acids: CASSPGLAGVNGDYYEQYF.